This TCR beta chain comes out of a study of human T cells and chemical hapten exposure. Study summary: How much TCR each sample yielded varied, mostly because pooled library volumes differed slightly.

Time point indicated: patch test 1, 2 weeks after DPC sensitization. Treatment in this sample: therapeutic diphenylcyclopropenone sensitization with weekly scalp DPC. TCRdb itself ran the RACE reads through MiXCR, one entry per CDR3 protein. Among about 14,000 distinct CDR3 sequences listed, about 15% were seen once. By sample share, this clonotype is medium-sized. As yet, its antigen is unknown. Trimming removed 3 bases from V and 7 bases from J, with 10 bases in between. Germline V gene sequence: CDR1 SGDLS, CDR2 YYNGEE. This CDR3 is 12 amino acids long. General study findings and limits: Expanded TCRs clustered into significantly more large CDR3 similarity groups than controls, the analysis revealed.

The genes are TRBV9 and TRBJ1-1, with D unclear. Here the sequenced sample was whole blood, taken in connection with sensitization to the hapten diphenylcyclopropenone (DPC). This sequence originates from a woman aged 25 to 39 with alopecia areata. Some clones in this sample may be carry-over from other donors' samples. CDR3 bases: TGTGCCAGCAGCGGGACGACCAATGAAGCTTTCTTT. Translating it yields CASSGTTNEAFF.